A single sample gave rise to the 7 T cell receptor beta chains below, sequenced in a study of prognosis after radiotherapy for stage I lung cancer. Multiplex PCR in two rounds served to amplify TCR beta CDR3 from genomic DNA. First-round PCR amplification was performed with primers specific to each TRBV and TRBJ gene. TCRdb re-called the multiplex PCR reads with MiXCR, one entry per CDR3 protein. The sample contains approximately 30,000 distinct CDR3 sequences, around 43% of which appear only once. The specimen was PBMCs, collected before or after stereotactic body radiation therapy (not recorded which). These receptors were collected from a donor aged 50 or older with non-small cell lung cancer.

This clonotype was detected only a few times. A much bigger clone sits one base away, suggesting this may be a read error. As the CDR3 is not closed by the conserved phenylalanine or tryptophan, this likely results from a read error. V gene TRBV15 combines with J gene TRBJ1-5; D gene ambiguous. The CDR3 contains 12 residues. From germline, CDR1 is LNHNV and CDR2 YYDKDF (reference sequence). V was trimmed by 8 bases and J by 3 bases, leaving 8 bases between them. As DNA, the CDR3 is TGTGCCACCGGGAAATACAATCAGCCCCAGCATCTT. Translated: CATGKYNQPQHL.

A note on this clonotype: One end of the junction varies from germline; a read error may be responsible. The chain links TRBV6-6 to TRBJ1-3; 9 bases align to TRBD1. The CDR3 has 17 residues. The germline gives CDR1 MNHNY, CDR2 SVGAGI (reference sequence). The CDR3 reads CASSYSGPGQGGNTIYF. The CDR3 nucleotides are TGTGCCAGTAGTTACTCGGGACCGGGACAGGGAGGAAACACCATATATTTT.

On this clonotype: This clone may be a read error of a much larger clone one base away. The chain joins TRBV29-1 to TRBJ2-1; TRBD1 matches 9 bases. Germline CDR1 reads SQVTM; CDR2 reads ANQGSEA. CDR3 size: 18 residues. V lost 4 bases to trimming and J lost 10 bases; unmatched junction nucleotides: 23. CDR3 protein: CSVALYRGRTPGPGEQFF. The CDR3 DNA reads as TGCAGCGTTGCACTGTACAGGGGGCGGACTCCCGGCCCAGGAGAGCAGTTCTTC.

The chain joins TRBV5-5 to TRBJ2-5; perhaps TRBD2 as D (6 bases). This CDR3 region has 13 residues. The germline V gene encodes CDR1 SGHKS and CDR2 YYEKEE (reference sequence). Between the trimmed V and J ends, which lost 8 bases and 5 bases, there was a span of 16 bases. The CDR3 nucleotides read TGTGCCAGAAGCCCGGGGGTTCTGGAGACCCAGTACTTC. It translates to CARSPGVLETQYF.

This clonotype is termed medium-sized. Written as DNA, the CDR3 is TGTGCCAGCAGTGTTTCCTCTGGAAACACCATATATTTT. It encodes CASSVSSGNTIYF. This rearrangement joins TRBV6-2 or TRBV6-3 to TRBJ1-3; no clear D. The CDR3 runs 13 residues. Trimming removed 5 bases from V and 0 bases from J, with 5 bases in between. Per the germline V gene, CDR1 is MNHEY and CDR2 is SVGEGT.

This clonotype was found many times. CDR3 sequence (DNA): TGTGCCAGCAGCCCGGGACTAGCGGGGCCGAGGTACTTC. This translates into CASSPGLAGPRYF. This chain joins TRBV5-4 and TRBJ2-7; 13 bases are a match to TRBD2. The V gene's germline CDR1 is SGHNT and CDR2 YYREEE (reference sequence). V lost 4 bases to trimming and J lost 12 bases; unmatched junction nucleotides: 7. CDR3 size: 13 residues. Full variable domain (outside the CDR3, taken from reference TRBV5-4 and TRBJ2-7): ETGVTQSPTHLIKTRGQQVTLRCSSQSGHNTVSWYQQALGQGPQFIFQYYREEENGRGNFPPRFSGLQFPNYSSELNVNALELDDSALYLCASSPGLAGPRYFGPGTRLTVT.

Worth noting for this clonotype: A much bigger clone sits one base away, suggesting this may be a read error. The CDR3: CATSRDAAACSGANVLTF. DNA of the CDR3: TGTGCCACCAGCAGAGACGCGGCAGCGTGCTCTGGGGCCAACGTCCTGACTTTC. The J gene is TRBJ2-6, the V gene TRBV15, with D unclear. CDR3 length: 18 residues. Trimming pared 0 bases from V and 0 bases from J, leaving 12 bases between. Germline CDR1 LNHNV, CDR2 YYDKDF (reference sequence).